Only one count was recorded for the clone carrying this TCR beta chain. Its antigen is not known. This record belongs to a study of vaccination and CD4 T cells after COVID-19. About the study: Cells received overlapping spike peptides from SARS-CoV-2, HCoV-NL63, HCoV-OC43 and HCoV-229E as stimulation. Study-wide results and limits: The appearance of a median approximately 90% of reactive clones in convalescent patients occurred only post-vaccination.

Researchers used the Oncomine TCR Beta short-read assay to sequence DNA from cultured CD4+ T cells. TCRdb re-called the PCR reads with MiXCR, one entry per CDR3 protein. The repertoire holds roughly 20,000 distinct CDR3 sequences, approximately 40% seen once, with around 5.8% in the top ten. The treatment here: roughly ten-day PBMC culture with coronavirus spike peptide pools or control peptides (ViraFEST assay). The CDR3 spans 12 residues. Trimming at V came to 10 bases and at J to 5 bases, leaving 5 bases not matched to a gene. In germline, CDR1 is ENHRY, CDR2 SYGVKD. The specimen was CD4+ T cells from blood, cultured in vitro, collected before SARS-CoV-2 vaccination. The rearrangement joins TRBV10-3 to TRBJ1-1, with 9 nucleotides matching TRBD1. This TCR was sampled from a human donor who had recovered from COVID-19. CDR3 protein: CATTGGRTEAFF. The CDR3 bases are TGTGCCACAACAGGGGGCAGGACTGAAGCTTTCTTT.